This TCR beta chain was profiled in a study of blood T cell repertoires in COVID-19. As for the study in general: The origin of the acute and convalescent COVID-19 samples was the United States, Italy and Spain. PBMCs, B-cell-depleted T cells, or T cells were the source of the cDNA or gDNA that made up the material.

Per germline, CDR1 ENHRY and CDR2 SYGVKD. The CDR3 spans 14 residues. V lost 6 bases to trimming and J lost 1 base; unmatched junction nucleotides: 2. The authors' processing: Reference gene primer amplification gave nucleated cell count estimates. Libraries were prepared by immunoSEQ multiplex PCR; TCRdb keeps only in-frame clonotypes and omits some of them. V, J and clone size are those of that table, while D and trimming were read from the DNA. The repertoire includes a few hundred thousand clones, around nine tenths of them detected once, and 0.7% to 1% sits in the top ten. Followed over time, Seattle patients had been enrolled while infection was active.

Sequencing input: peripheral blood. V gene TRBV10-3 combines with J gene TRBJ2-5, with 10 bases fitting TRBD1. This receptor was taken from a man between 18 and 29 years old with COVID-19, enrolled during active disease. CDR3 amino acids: CAISRDRGQETQYF. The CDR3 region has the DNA TGTGCCATCAGCCGGGACAGGGGCCAAGAGACCCAGTACTTC.